This TCR beta chain was obtained from a study of blood T cell repertoires in COVID-19. About the study: T cells, B-cell-depleted T cells, or PBMCs supplied cDNA or gDNA.

The CDR3 extends over 13 amino acids. Germline V gene data show CDR1 as SGHRS and CDR2 as YFSETQ. The V gene lost 1 base and the J gene lost 4 bases, with 9 bases spanning the gap. This clone was observed a single time. Per the original data handling: Reference gene primer amplification in the assay estimated nucleated cell counts. The method was immunoSEQ multiplex PCR; TCRdb's version includes in-frame clones alone and lacks a portion of them. V and J calls plus clone size are reproduced from that table; the DNA served to infer D and trimming. Seen here are approximately 150,000 clones, about 80% observed once, and the top ten hold roughly 4.3%. Recruits, aged roughly 18 to 100 years, lived in 24 US areas. Participant-given clinical history determined each cohort assignment.

The sample was PBMCs or T cells enriched from blood (not recorded which). V usage is TRBV5-1 and J usage is TRBJ2-7; possibly TRBD2 for D (5 bases). The receptor was isolated from a man aged 45-65 years in a cohort exposed to, infected with or recovered from COVID-19 (not recorded which). The DNA of the CDR3 is TGCGCCAGCAGCTTGAATAGCGCATACGAGCAGTACTTC. It is translated as CASSLNSAYEQYF. Full variable domain (rest looked up from reference TRBV5-1 and TRBJ2-7): KAGVTQTPRYLIKTRGQQVTLSCSPISGHRSVSWYQQTPGQGLQFLFEYFSETQRNKGNFPGRFSGRQFSNSRSEMNVSTLELGDSALYLCASSLNSAYEQYFGPGTRLTVT.